Given below is one T cell receptor (beta chain) in context. TCRdb's copy holds only in-frame clones and misses some; the assay was immunoSEQ multiplex PCR. Found here are about 84,000 clones, less than 98% of them singletons; the top ten hold 0.18%. Looked up from germline, CDR1 is ENHRY and CDR2 is SYGVKD. V shed 6 bases and J shed 1 base, with 13 bases lying between them. This CDR3 spans 15 amino acids. The sample belongs to a study of technical replicates of blood from four donors. The sequence was obtained from a human donor in good health. Specimen: T cells isolated from PBMCs. The chain is built from TRBV10-3 and TRBJ2-1, with a possible D match to TRBD2 (5 bases). This chain's CDR3 is CAISSSGGSYNEQFF. The CDR3 coding sequence is TGTGCCATCAGCTCAAGCGGAGGTTCCTACAATGAGCAGTTCTTC.